This passage covers 15 T cell receptor beta chains from one sample sequenced in a study of beta chain features in type 1 diabetes. Regarding the study as a whole: A moderate, significant TCRB CDR3 shortening appeared in type 1 diabetes across four CD4+ subsets.

No antigen has been identified for these receptors. Isolated RNA was reverse transcribed in full, so expressed TCRB transcripts were sequenced. Data came from immunoSEQ multiplex PCR; TCRdb stores just in-frame clones and leaves some out. The table has about 340,000 clones, less than 15% seen once; the top ten hold roughly 0.015%. The sequenced sample consisted of naive CD4+ T cells from blood. These TCRs come from a woman between 18 and 29 years old with type 1 diabetes.

This clone turned up a few times. V is TRBV29-1 and J is TRBJ1-5; 7 nucleotides line up with TRBD1. The V gene's germline CDR1 is SQVTM and CDR2 ANQGSEA. The CDR3 is made up of 13 amino acids. Unmatched junction bases numbered 6, after V lost 6 bases and J lost 4 bases. CDR3 residues: CSVSTGFNQPQHF. DNA for the CDR3: TGCAGCGTCTCGACAGGGTTTAATCAGCCCCAGCATTTT.

The CDR3 here is CASSRDRQETQYF. The DNA for the CDR3 is TGTGCCAGCAGCCGAGACAGACAAGAGACCCAGTACTTC. This chain links TRBV28 with TRBJ2-5; possibly TRBD1 for D (5 bases). This CDR3 comprises 13 residues. V lost 6 bases to trimming and J lost 2 bases, with 10 bases between them. Germline assignment: CDR1 MDHEN and CDR2 SYDVKM. Based on the CDR3 plus reference TRBV28 and TRBJ2-5, the full variable domain is DVKVTQSSRYLVKRTGEKVFLECVQDMDHENMFWYRQDPGLGLRLIYFSYDVKMKEKGDIPEGYSVSREKKERFSLILESASTNQTSMYLCASSRDRQETQYFGPGTRLLVL.

This clone was seen only a few times. This sequence joins TRBV7-2 and TRBJ2-2; weak D call: TRBD2 (6 bases). Germline CDR1 is SGHTA and CDR2 is FQGNSA. This CDR3 region has 15 residues. V was cut by 7 bases and J by 4 bases, with 16 bases left in between. DNA for the CDR3: TGTGCCAGCAATGGCGGGATAGGAGGCACCGGGGAGCTGTTTTTT. It translates to CASNGGIGGTGELFF.

A few counts support this clone. This chain uses TRBV20-1 with TRBJ1-2; no reliable D call. CDR1 and CDR2 from the germline V gene are DFQATT and SNEGSKA (reference sequence). The CDR3 covers 11 residues. V gave up 2 bases and J gave up 6 bases, with 7 bases separating them. CDR3 coding DNA: TGCAGTGCTAGACCGCAGGATGGCTACACCTTC. This translates into CSARPQDGYTF.

The chain employs TRBV4-1 and TRBJ2-7; TRBD1 agrees at 9 bases. Germline CDR1 MGHRA, CDR2 YSYEKL. With V trimmed by 1 base and J by 3 bases, 4 bases remained unmatched. There are 15 residues in the CDR3. The CDR3 region has the DNA TGCGCCAGCAGCCAAGGGGGACAGGGTGTCTACGAGCAGTACTTC. Amino acid sequence: CASSQGGQGVYEQYF.

The gene calls are TRBV15 and TRBJ1-3; unclear D gene. The V end was cut by 1 base, the J end by 3 bases, with 7 bases between. Germline-derived CDR1 and CDR2 are LNHNV and YYDKDF (reference sequence). There are 14 residues in the CDR3. This chain's CDR3 is CATSRGGIGNTIYF. The CDR3 coding sequence is TGTGCCACCAGCAGAGGAGGAATTGGAAACACCATATATTTT. Combining the CDR3 with reference TRBV15 and TRBJ1-3 gives the whole variable domain DAMVIQNPRYQVTQFGKPVTLSCSQTLNHNVMYWYQQKSSQAPKLLFHYYDKDFNNEADTPDNFQSRRPNTSFCFLDIRSPGLGDTAMYLCATSRGGIGNTIYFGEGSWLTVV.

Many counts were recorded for this clone. The rearrangement joins TRBV29-1 to TRBJ2-1; 7 nucleotides match TRBD2. The CDR3 is 11 residues long. V gave up 7 bases and J gave up 9 bases; unmatched junction bases: 6. CDR1 and CDR2 (germline): SQVTM, ANQGSEA. CDR3: CSDSGRSEQFF. DNA for the CDR3: TGCAGCGATAGCGGGCGCAGTGAGCAGTTCTTC.

The rearrangement links TRBV5-1 to TRBJ1-1; D is ambiguous. The CDR3 is 15 amino acids. V gave up 4 bases and J gave up 10 bases, with 23 bases separating them. CDR1 is SGHRS, CDR2 YFSETQ, per germline. CDR3 nucleotide sequence: TGCGCCAGCAGCCAGGAGGCCCTTGGTGTTCGTGGAGCTTTCTTT. Translated: CASSQEALGVRGAFF.

In this sample, this clone turned up a few times. The chain links TRBV5-1 to TRBJ2-7, with D possibly TRBD1 on 6 matching bases. Germline CDR1 is SGHRS and CDR2 is YFSETQ. This CDR3 contains 13 residues. Trimming took off 4 bases at V and 3 bases at J, with 11 bases between the two ends. CDR3 sequence: CASSPQGFYEQYF. In nucleotides, the CDR3 is TGCGCCAGCAGCCCACAGGGCTTCTACGAGCAGTACTTC.

This clone came up a few times. This chain links TRBV10-3 with TRBJ2-7, with D tentatively TRBD2 (6 bases). There are 11 residues in the CDR3. Germline V lookup: CDR1 ENHRY, CDR2 SYGVKD. The V gene lost 8 bases and the J gene lost 6 bases, with 11 bases spanning the gap. In DNA, the CDR3 is TGTGCCATCCGGGACTCAGGCGAGCAGTACTTC. This encodes CAIRDSGEQYF.

The V and J genes are TRBV18 and TRBJ2-1, with TRBD2 matching over 11 bases. Trimming cost V 4 bases and J 8 bases; bases outside gene matches: 4. This CDR3 spans 14 amino acids. Germline CDR1 reads KGHSH; CDR2 reads LQKENI. CDR3 coding DNA: TGTGCCAGCTCACAAGGACTAGCGGGTGATGAGCAGTTCTTC. Translation gives CASSQGLAGDEQFF.

Only a few counts were recorded for this clone. The chain recombines TRBV7-2 with TRBJ1-2; D gene unclear. CDR1 and CDR2 from the germline V gene are SGHTA and FQGNSA. The CDR3 is 13 amino acids. V lost 5 bases and J lost 4, with 11 bases in between. CDR3 region: CASSPMNSYGYTF. In nucleotides, the CDR3 is TGTGCCAGCAGCCCCATGAACAGCTATGGCTACACCTTC.

This clone occurred a few times. The chain links TRBV15 to TRBJ2-7, with TRBD1 identical over 9 bases. V lost 0 bases and J lost 2; bases outside the gene matches: 5. The CDR3 has 16 residues. CDR1 LNHNV and CDR2 YYDKDF come from the germline V gene (reference sequence). Here the CDR3 DNA reads TGTGCCACCAGCAGAGATCCAGGGACAGGGCCCTACGAGCAGTACTTC. Translation: CATSRDPGTGPYEQYF.

The chain carries TRBV11-2 and TRBJ1-1, with TRBD1 as a possible D gene (5 bases). V was shortened by 7 bases and J by 1 base, with 13 bases between the two germline ends. Germline V lookup: CDR1 SGHAT, CDR2 FQNNGV. This CDR3 comprises 14 residues. CDR3 sequence: CASTTGRRNTEAFF. In nucleotides, the CDR3 is TGTGCCAGCACTACAGGACGGAGGAACACTGAAGCTTTCTTT.

The rearrangement joins TRBV5-4 to TRBJ2-2; D remains unclear. The CDR3 is 15 amino acids. V lost 0 bases, J lost 4 bases, and 10 bases lay in between. The germline V gene encodes CDR1 SGHNT and CDR2 YYREEE (reference sequence). Here the CDR3 reads CASSLDSTVTGELFF. The CDR3 coding sequence is TGTGCCAGCAGCTTGGACTCAACAGTCACCGGGGAGCTGTTTTTT.